This TCR beta chain was observed in a study of blood T cell repertoires in COVID-19. This clone appeared a few times. The CDR3 spans 12 residues. Germline-derived CDR1 and CDR2 are SEHNR and FQNEAQ (reference sequence). The germline V and J ends were trimmed by 2 bases and 10 bases, with 9 bases remaining between them. Study processing details: Reference gene primers were amplified, and this amplification served to estimate nucleated cell counts. The protocol was immunoSEQ multiplex PCR, while the TCRdb copy is restricted to in-frame clones and leaves out a portion. D and trimming were read from the DNA, whereas the V and J calls and clone size are those reported in that table. The profile covers about 180,000 clones, with 65% to 90% appearing a single time and about 9.7% taken by the ten largest.

The J gene is TRBJ2-1, the V gene TRBV7-9; tentative D call: TRBD2 (6 bases). The TCR was taken from a man aged 45-65 years with active or convalescent COVID-19. The sequenced sample consisted of peripheral blood. The CDR3 DNA is TGTGCCAGCAGCTTATGGGGGGTAGAGCAGTTCTTC. Amino acid sequence: CASSLWGVEQFF.